Shown below are 8 T cell receptor beta chains from a single sample sequenced in a study of regulatory T cells in long-lasting Graves disease. Time point specified: persistent/refractory GD, antithyroid drugs over 5 years with positive TRAb. PBMC RNA served as the TCR library source. According to the study, TCR beta libraries were built with iRepertoire HTBI primers and CDR3-region Arm-PCR. One entry per CDR3 protein results from TCRdb running MiXCR on the multiplex PCR reads. The profile shows about 400,000 distinct CDR3 sequences, around 21% of them singletons. The specimen comprised peripheral blood mononuclear cells (PBMCs), sampled when the disease was refractory, from a patient treated with antithyroid drugs. Receptor source: a female donor with Graves disease.

The table lists this clonotype with a few counts. The gene calls are TRBV12-3 or TRBV12-4 and TRBJ2-7, with 11 bases matching TRBD2. Trimming removed 3 bases from V and 3 bases from J; junction bases left unmatched: 10. The CDR3 contains 17 residues. The CDR3 region is CASSFGGLAGGGYEQYF. The CDR3 nucleotides are TGTGCCAGCAGTTTCGGGGGGCTAGCGGGAGGTGGCTACGAGCAGTACTTC.

Concerning this clonotype: The CDR3 does not end in the conserved phenylalanine or tryptophan, so this is likely a read error. The CDR3 spells CATSAGPIYEQYL. Here the CDR3 DNA reads TGTGCCACCAGCGCGGGGCCTATCTACGAGCAGTACCTC. This chain uses TRBV15 with TRBJ2-7, with D possibly matching TRBD2 (6 bases). CDR1 is LNHNV, CDR2 YYDKDF, per germline (reference sequence). Trimming removed 5 bases from V and 3 bases from J, with 11 bases in between. CDR3 length equals 13 residues.

The chain recombines TRBV11-2 with TRBJ2-3; TRBD2 is a possible D gene (5 bases). Germline loops: CDR1 SGHAT, CDR2 FQNNGV. Between the trimmed V and J ends, which lost 2 bases and 2 bases, there was a span of 11 bases. The length of the CDR3 is 15 residues. The chain's CDR3 is CASSLSAGPTDTQYF. CDR3 nucleotides: TGTGCCAGCAGCTTATCCGCGGGTCCCACAGATACGCAGTATTTT.

This clonotype appeared many times. J is TRBJ2-7 and V is TRBV7-2; D uncertain. Per germline, CDR1 SGHTA and CDR2 FQGNSA. This CDR3 is 11 amino acids long. V lost 1 base, J lost 6 bases, and 4 bases lay in between. CDR3 protein: CASSLEFEQYF. CDR3 nucleotides: TGTGCCAGCAGCTTAGAATTCGAGCAGTACTTC.

This clonotype was recorded many times. This chain connects TRBV6-2 or TRBV6-3 to TRBJ1-2, with D tentatively TRBD1 (6 bases). The CDR3 runs 14 residues. In germline, CDR1 is MNHEY, CDR2 SVGEGT. Deletions cut 0 bases from V and 6 bases from J, with 11 bases between. Written as DNA, the CDR3 is TGTGCCAGCAGTTACTCGGGATACAGGGATGGCTACACCTTC. Translating gives CASSYSGYRDGYTF.

CDR3 coding DNA: TGTGCCAGCAGCTTAGGACGCCGACAGTTGACGAACACTGAAGCTTTCTTT. This gives the protein CASSLGRRQLTNTEAFF. The chain combines TRBV11-2 with TRBJ1-1; tentatively, D is TRBD1 (5 bases). Trimming took off 1 base at V and 1 base at J, with 16 bases between the two ends. Germline V CDR1 and CDR2: SGHAT, FQNNGV. CDR3 length: 17 amino acids.

This clonotype has at least ten counts. The chain recombines TRBV12-3 or TRBV12-4 with TRBJ2-5; TRBD2 matches at 11 bases. Unmatched junction bases numbered 8, after V lost 4 bases and J lost 1 base. The CDR3 has 17 residues. The CDR3 reads CASSWGRLAGSQETQYF. CDR3 sequence (DNA): TGTGCCAGCAGTTGGGGGCGACTAGCGGGATCCCAAGAGACCCAGTACTTC.

In regard to this clonotype: The junction differs from germline at one of its ends, possibly a read error. The chain has TRBV7-8 and TRBJ2-7; 9 bases are a match to TRBD2. The CDR3 totals 14 residues. CDR1 SGHVS and CDR2 FQNEAQ come from the germline V gene. Here the CDR3 reads CAGSLTAGGYEQYF. The CDR3 DNA reads as TGTGCCGGCAGCTTAACAGCGGGAGGCTACGAGCAGTACTTC.